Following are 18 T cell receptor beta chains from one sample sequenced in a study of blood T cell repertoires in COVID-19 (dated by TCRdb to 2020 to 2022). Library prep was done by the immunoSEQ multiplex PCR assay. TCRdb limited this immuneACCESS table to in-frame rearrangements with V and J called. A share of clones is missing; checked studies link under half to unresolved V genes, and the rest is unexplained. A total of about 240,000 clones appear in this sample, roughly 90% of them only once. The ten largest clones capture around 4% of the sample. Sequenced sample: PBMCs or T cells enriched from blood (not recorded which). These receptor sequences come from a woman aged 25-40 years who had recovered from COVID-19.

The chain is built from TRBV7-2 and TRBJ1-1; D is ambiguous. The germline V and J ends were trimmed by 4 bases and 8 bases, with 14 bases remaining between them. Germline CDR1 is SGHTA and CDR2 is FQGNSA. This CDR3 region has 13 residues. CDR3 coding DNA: TGTGCCAGCAGCTGGAGGACCCGACAAGAAGCTTTCTTT. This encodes CASSWRTRQEAFF.

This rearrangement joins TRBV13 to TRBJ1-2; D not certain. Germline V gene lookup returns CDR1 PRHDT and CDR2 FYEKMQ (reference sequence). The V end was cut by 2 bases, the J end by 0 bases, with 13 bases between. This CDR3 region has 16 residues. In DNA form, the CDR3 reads TGTGCCAGCAGCTTACGAGGAGAAGTAACTAACTATGGCTACACCTTC. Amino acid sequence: CASSLRGEVTNYGYTF.

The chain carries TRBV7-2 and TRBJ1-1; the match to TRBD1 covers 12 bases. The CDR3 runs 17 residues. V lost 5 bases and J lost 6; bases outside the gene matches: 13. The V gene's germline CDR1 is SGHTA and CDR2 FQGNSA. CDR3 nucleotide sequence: TGTGCCAGCAGCCCTACTTGGGACAGGGGGCGGAGAGCTGAAGCTTTCTTT. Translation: CASSPTWDRGRRAEAFF.

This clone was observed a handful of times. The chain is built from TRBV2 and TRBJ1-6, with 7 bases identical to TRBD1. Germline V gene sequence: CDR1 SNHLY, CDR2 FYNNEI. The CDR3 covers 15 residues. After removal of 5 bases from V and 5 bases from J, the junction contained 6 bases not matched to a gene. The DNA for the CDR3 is TGTGCCAGCAGTTTAAGACAGGGAAATAATTCACCCCTCCACTTT. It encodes CASSLRQGNNSPLHF.

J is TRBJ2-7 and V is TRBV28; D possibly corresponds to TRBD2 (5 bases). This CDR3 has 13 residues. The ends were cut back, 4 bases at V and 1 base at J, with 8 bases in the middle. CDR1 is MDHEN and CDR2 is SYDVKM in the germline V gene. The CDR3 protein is CASSSRVSYEQYF. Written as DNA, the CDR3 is TGTGCCAGCAGTTCGAGGGTATCCTACGAGCAGTACTTC.

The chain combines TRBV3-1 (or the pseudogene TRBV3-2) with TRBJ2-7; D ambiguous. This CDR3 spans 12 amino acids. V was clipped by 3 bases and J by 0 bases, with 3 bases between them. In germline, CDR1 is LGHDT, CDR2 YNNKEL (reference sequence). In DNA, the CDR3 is TGTGCCAGCAGCCAGAGCTCCTACGAGCAGTACTTC. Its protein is CASSQSSYEQYF.

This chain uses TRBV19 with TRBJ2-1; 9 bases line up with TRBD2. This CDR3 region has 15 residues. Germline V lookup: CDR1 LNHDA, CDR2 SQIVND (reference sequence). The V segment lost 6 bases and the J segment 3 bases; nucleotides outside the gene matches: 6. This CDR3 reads CASRDLAGDYNEQFF. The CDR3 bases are TGTGCCAGTAGGGATTTAGCGGGGGACTACAATGAGCAGTTCTTC.

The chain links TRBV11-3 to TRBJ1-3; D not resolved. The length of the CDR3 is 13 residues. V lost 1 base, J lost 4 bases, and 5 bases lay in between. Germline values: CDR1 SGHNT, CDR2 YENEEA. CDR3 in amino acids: CASSLARGNTIYF. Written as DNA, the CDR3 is TGTGCCAGCAGCTTAGCCCGGGGAAACACCATATATTTT.

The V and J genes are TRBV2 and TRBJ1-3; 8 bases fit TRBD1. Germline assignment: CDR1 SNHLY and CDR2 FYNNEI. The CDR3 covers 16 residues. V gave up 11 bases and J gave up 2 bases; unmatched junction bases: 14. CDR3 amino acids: CAGRPGSRGPGNTIYF. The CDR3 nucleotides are TGTGCCGGACGGCCGGGAAGCAGGGGGCCTGGAAACACCATATATTTT.

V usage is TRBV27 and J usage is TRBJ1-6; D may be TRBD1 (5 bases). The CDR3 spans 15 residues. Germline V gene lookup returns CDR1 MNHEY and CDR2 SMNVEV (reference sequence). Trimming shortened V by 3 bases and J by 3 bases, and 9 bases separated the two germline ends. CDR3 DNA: TGTGCCAGCAGTTTGGAGGGGAACTATAATTCACCCCTCCACTTT. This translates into CASSLEGNYNSPLHF.

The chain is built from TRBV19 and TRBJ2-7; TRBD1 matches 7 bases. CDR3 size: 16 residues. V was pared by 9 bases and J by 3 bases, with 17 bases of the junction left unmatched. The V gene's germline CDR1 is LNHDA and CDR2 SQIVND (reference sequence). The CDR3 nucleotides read TGTGCCAGCCATCCAGGGACAGCGGACACAAGCTACGAGCAGTACTTC. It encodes CASHPGTADTSYEQYF.

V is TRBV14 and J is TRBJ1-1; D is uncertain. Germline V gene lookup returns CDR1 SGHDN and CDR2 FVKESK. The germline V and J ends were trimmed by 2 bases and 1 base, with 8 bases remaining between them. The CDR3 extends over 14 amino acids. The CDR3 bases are TGTGCCAGCAGCCAAAAGAGGCAGAACACTGAAGCTTTCTTT. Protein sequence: CASSQKRQNTEAFF. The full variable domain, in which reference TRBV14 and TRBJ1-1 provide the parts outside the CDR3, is EAGVTQFPSHSVIEKGQTVTLRCDPISGHDNLYWYRRVMGKEIKFLLHFVKESKQDESGMPNNRFLAERTGGTYSTLKVQPAELEDSGVYFCASSQKRQNTEAFFGQGTRLTVV.

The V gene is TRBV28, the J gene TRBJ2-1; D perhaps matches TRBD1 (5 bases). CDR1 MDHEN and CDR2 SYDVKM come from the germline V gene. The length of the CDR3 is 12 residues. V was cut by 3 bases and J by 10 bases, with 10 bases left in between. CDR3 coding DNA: TGTGCCAGCAGTTTCAGGGCTGGGGAGCAGTTCTTC. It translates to CASSFRAGEQFF.

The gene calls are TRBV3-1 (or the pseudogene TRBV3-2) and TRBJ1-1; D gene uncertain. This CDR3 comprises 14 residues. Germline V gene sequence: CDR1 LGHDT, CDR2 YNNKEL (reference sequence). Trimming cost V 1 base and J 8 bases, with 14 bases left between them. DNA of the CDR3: TGTGCCAGCAGCCAAGCAATTTTCAGGTCCGAAGCTTTCTTT. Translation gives CASSQAIFRSEAFF.

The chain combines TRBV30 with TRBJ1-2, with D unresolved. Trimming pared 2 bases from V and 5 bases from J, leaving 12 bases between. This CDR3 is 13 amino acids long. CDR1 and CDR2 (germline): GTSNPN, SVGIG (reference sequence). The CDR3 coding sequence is TGTGCCTGGAGTATCCGGGGAGGGTATGGCTACACCTTC. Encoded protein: CAWSIRGGYGYTF.

The CDR3 nucleotides read TGTGCCAGCAGCCCGCAGGGTACGGTCTCCTACAATGAGCAGTTCTTC. This sequence encodes CASSPQGTVSYNEQFF. The gene calls are TRBV7-3 and TRBJ2-1, with D tentatively TRBD1 (5 bases). Trimming left V 5 bases short and J 0 bases short, with 14 bases between. The CDR3 sequence is 16 residues long. From germline, CDR1 is SGHTA and CDR2 FQGTGA.

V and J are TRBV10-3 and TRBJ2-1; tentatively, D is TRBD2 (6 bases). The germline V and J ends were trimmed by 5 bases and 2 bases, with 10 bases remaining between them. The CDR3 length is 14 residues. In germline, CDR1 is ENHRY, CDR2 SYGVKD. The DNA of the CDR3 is TGTGCCATCAGTCTTAGCGGCCCCTACAATGAGCAGTTCTTC. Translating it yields CAISLSGPYNEQFF.

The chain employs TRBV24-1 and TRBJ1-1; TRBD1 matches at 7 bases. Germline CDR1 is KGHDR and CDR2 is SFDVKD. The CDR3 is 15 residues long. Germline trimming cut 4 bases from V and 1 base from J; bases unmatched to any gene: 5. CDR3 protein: CATSETGVGNTEAFF. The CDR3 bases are TGTGCCACCAGTGAAACAGGGGTAGGGAACACTGAAGCTTTCTTT.